This T cell receptor beta chain was documented in a study of cytomegalovirus exposure and HLA in healthy donors. Looking at the study overall: From HLA-typed donors, an early data release held approximately 85 million unique TCRs. Study-level results: Most TCRs appeared rarely, but some public TCRs recurred in many donors. Among TCR beta chains of equal frequency, HLA-associated ones were more clonally expanded in a later analysis. HLA restriction was apparent for most CMV-associated TCR beta chains in a later analysis.

In the case of this clone: Its cognate antigen is unknown.

Primers included in the PCR were 60 Vbeta and 13 Jbeta primers. Clones were sequenced by immunoSEQ multiplex PCR, and TCRdb holds only the in-frame ones, with some missing. The sample shows about 130,000 clones, roughly 74% of them seen only once. The junction had 3 bases not matched to a gene; V was cut back by 5 bases and J by 2 bases. The CDR3 loop spans 14 amino acids. The V gene's germline CDR1 is SGHAT and CDR2 FQNNGV. The sample consisted of PBMCs. This receptor was taken from a man aged 35 to 55 in good health and CMV-seropositive. The V and J genes are TRBV11-2 and TRBJ2-7; 10 nucleotides align to TRBD1. The CDR3 nucleotides are TGTGCCAGCAGCCCCGGGACAGGGGCCTACGAGCAGTACTTC. This translates into CASSPGTGAYEQYF.